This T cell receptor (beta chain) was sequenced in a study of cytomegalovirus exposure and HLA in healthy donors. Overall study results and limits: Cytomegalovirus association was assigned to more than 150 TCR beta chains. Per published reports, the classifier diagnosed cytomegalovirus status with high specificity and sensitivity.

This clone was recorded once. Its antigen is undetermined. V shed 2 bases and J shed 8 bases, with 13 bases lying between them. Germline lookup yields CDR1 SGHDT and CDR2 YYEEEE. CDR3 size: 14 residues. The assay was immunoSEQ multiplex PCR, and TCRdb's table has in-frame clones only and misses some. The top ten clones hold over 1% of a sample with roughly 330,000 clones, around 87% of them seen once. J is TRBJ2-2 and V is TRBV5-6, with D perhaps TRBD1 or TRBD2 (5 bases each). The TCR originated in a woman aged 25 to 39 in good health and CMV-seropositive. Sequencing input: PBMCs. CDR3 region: CASSFGRGTGELFF. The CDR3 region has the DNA TGTGCCAGCAGCTTTGGACGTGGGACGGGGGAGCTGTTTTTT.